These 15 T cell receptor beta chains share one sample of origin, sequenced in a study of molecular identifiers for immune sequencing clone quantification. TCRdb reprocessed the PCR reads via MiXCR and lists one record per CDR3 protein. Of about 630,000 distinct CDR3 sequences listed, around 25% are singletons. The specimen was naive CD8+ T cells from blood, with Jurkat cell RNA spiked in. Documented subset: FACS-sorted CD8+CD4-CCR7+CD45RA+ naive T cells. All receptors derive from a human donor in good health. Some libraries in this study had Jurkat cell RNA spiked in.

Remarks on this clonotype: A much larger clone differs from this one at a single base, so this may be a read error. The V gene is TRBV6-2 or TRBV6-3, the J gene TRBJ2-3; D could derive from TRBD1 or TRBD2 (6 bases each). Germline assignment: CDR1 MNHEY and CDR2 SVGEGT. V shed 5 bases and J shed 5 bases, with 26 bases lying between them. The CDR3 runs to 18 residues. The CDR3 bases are TGTGCCAGCAGTCCGAAAAATACCGATCGGGGGCGGGTAGATACGCAGTATTTT. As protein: CASSPKNTDRGRVDTQYF.

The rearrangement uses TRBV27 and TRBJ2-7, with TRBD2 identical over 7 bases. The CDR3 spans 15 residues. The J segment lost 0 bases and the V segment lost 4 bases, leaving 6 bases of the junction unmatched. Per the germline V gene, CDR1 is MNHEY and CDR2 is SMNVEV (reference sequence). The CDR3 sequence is CASSSHAGVSYEQYF. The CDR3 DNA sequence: TGTGCCAGCAGTTCCCACGCGGGGGTCTCCTACGAGCAGTACTTC.

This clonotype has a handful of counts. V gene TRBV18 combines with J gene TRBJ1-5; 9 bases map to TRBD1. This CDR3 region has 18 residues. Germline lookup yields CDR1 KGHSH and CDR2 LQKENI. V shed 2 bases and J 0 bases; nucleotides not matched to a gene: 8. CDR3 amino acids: CASSPRDRDGYSNQPQHF. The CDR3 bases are TGTGCCAGCTCACCAAGGGACAGGGATGGTTATAGCAATCAGCCCCAGCATTTT.

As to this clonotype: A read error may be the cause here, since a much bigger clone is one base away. The CDR3 region is CASRKWGTDTQYF. The CDR3 nucleotides read TGTGCCAGCAGAAAGTGGGGCACAGATACGCAGTATTTT. The chain uses TRBV7-9 and TRBJ2-3, with D unclear. This CDR3 region has 13 residues. V was trimmed by 6 bases and J by 1 base, leaving 8 bases between them. The germline CDR1 and CDR2 sequences are SEHNR and FQNEAQ (reference sequence). Variable domain in full (rest from reference TRBV7-9 and TRBJ2-3): DTGVSQNPRHKITKRGQNVTFRCDPISEHNRLYWYRQTLGQGPEFLTYFQNEAQLEKSRLLSDRFSAERPKGSFSTLEIQRTEQGDSAMYLCASRKWGTDTQYFGPGTRLTVL.

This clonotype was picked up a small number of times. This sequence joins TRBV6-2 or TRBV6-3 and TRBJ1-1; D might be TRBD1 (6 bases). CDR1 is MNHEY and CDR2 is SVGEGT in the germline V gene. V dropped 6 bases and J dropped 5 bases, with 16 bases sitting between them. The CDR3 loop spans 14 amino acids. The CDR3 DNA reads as TGTGCCAGCAGCTACAGGGCCCGAGGGACTGAAGCTTTCTTT. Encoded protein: CASSYRARGTEAFF.

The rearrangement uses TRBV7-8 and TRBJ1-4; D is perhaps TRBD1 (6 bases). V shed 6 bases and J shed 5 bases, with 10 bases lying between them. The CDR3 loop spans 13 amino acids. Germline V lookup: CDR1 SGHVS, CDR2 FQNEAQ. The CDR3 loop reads CASSHRVNEKLFF. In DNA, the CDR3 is TGTGCCAGCAGTCACAGGGTAAATGAAAAACTGTTTTTT.

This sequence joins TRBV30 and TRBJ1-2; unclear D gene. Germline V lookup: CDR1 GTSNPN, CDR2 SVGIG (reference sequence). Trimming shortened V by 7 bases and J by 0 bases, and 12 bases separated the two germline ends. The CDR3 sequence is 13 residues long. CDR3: CASLRETNYGYTF. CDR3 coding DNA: TGTGCCTCTCTTCGGGAGACTAACTATGGCTACACCTTC.

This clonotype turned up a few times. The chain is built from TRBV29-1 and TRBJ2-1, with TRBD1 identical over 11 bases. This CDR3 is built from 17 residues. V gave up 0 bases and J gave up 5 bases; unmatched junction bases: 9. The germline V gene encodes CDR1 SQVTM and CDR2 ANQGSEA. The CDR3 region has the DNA TGCAGCGTTGAAGATCTCCTCGGACAGGGGGCCCACAATGAGCAGTTCTTC. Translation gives CSVEDLLGQGAHNEQFF.

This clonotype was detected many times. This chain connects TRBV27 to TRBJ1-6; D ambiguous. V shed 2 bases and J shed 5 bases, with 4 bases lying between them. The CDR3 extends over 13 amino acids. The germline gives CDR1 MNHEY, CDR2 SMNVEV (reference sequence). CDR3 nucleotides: TGTGCCAGCAGTTTACAAGATAATTCACCCCTCCACTTT. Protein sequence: CASSLQDNSPLHF.

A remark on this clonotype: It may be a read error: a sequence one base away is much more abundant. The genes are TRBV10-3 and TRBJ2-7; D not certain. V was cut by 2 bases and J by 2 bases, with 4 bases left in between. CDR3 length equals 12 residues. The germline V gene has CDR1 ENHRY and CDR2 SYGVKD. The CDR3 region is CAISEPAYEQYF. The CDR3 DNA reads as TGTGCCATCAGTGAGCCTGCCTACGAGCAGTACTTC.

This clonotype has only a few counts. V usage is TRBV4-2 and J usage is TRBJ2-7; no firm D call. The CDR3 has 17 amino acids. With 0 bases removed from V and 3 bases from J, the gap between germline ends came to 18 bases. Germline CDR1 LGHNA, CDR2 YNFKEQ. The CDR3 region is CASSQDLPGLLFYEQYF. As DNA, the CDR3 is TGTGCCAGCAGCCAAGATCTTCCGGGCCTCTTATTCTACGAGCAGTACTTC.

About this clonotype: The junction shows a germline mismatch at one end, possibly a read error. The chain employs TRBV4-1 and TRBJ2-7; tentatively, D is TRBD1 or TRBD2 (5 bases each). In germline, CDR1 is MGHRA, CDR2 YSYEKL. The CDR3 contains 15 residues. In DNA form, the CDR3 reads TGCGCCAGCACCCAAGAGGGGATGAATGGATACGAGCAGTACTTC. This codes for CASTQEGMNGYEQYF.

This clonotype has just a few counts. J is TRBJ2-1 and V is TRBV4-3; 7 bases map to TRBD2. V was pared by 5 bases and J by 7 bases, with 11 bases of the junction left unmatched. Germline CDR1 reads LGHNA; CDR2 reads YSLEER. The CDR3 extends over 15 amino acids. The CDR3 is CASSFIAGEENEQFF. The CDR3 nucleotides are TGCGCCAGCAGCTTCATAGCGGGCGAAGAAAATGAGCAGTTCTTC.

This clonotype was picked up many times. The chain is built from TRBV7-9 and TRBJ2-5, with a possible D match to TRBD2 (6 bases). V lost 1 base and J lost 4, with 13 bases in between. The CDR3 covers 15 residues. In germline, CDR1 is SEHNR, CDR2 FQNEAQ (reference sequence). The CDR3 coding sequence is TGTGCCAGCAGCTTAGGGGGGAGGACTACAGAGACCCAGTACTTC. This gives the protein CASSLGGRTTETQYF.

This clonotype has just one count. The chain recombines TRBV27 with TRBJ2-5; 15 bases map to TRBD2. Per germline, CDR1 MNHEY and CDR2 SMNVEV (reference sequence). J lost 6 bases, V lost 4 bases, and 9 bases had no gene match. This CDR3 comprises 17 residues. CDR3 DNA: TGTGCCAGCAGTTCCACCCCGGGACTAGCGGGGGGAAAGACCCAGTACTTC. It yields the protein CASSSTPGLAGGKTQYF.